Listed below are T cell receptor beta chains from one sample, sequenced in a study of cytotoxic CD8 clonotypes in ibrutinib-treated CLL. Assay used: immunoSEQ multiplex PCR; TCRdb lists only in-frame clones, some missing. The sample consists of over 120,000 clones, around 82% of them appearing once. Source: PBMCs, taken after 36 months of ibrutinib treatment. The source is a human donor with chronic lymphocytic leukemia. Each CDR3 is given with its conserved first and last residue. A D gene is named only where the DNA matches it firmly. Rows give clone size only sometimes, using once, few, many, or a class for an expanded clone.

d_call	v_call	j_call	clone_size	cdr3_nt	cdr3_aa
.	TRBV2	TRBJ1-4	few	TGTGCCAGCAGTGTCCGACAGAGTAATGAAAAACTGTTTTTT	CASSVRQSNEKLFF
.	TRBV10-3	TRBJ2-6	.	TGTGCCACCCTCGGGGCACACTCTGGGGCCAACGTCCTGACTTTC	CATLGAHSGANVLTF
.	TRBV7-9	TRBJ2-3	once	TGTGCCAGCAGCGCCCGGATTGCGACTAGGTCAGATACGCAGTATTTT	CASSARIATRSDTQYF
.	TRBV6-5	TRBJ2-1	.	TGTGCCAGCAGTTACGACTGGCGGGGCAATGAGCAGTTCTTC	CASSYDWRGNEQFF
.	TRBV30	TRBJ2-5	.	TGTGCCTGGACCCTAACGGGGGGCCGAGAGACCCAGTACTTC	CAWTLTGGRETQYF
.	TRBV14	TRBJ1-5	.	TGTGCCAGCAGCCAGTTGGGGCTTGATCAGCCCCAGCATTTT	CASSQLGLDQPQHF
.	TRBV7-3	TRBJ2-7	.	TGTGCCAGCAGCTTAGTTCCCTTTCAAGAGCAGTACTTC	CASSLVPFQEQYF
.	TRBV6-6	TRBJ2-7	.	TGTGCCAGCAGTCACCCCCAGGGAAACTCCTACGAGCAGTACTTC	CASSHPQGNSYEQYF
.	TRBV2	TRBJ2-7	.	TGTGCCAGCAGGGATCCCTCCTACGAGCAGTACTTC	CASRDPSYEQYF
TRBD1	TRBV19	TRBJ2-1	.	TGTGCCAGTAGTATAGTAACGGGGACAGGGGGCCTTAGCTCCTACAATGAGCAGTTCTTC	CASSIVTGTGGLSSYNEQFF
.	TRBV19	TRBJ1-6	.	TGTGCCAGTAGGGTTTGGGCGGGCGAATATAATTCACCCCTCCACTTT	CASRVWAGEYNSPLHF
.	TRBV5-8	TRBJ2-1	.	TGTGCCAGCAGCTTAACAGGGTGGTACAATGAGCAGTTCTTC	CASSLTGWYNEQFF
TRBD1	TRBV28	TRBJ1-2	.	TGTGCCAGCGCCCTCCGGGACAGGGGGCGAGGGGTATATGGCTACACCTTC	CASALRDRGRGVYGYTF
TRBD1	TRBV7-8	TRBJ1-1	.	TGTGCCAGCAGCGTGAAACAGGGGTTGGCTGAAGCTTTCTTT	CASSVKQGLAEAFF
.	TRBV19	TRBJ2-7	.	TGTGCCACCAGACCAGGGCGGGGTTTCGCCTACGAGCAGTACTTC	CATRPGRGFAYEQYF
.	TRBV6-5	TRBJ1-2	few	TGTGCCAGCACCACAACCGGGGCAGCGGCTCGCTACACCTTC	CASTTTGAAARYTF
TRBD2	TRBV9	TRBJ2-1	.	TGTGCCAGCAGCCTCGGGACTAGCGGGAGTGGGGGTGAGCAGTTCTTC	CASSLGTSGSGGEQFF
.	TRBV6-1	TRBJ1-5	medium-sized	TGTGCCAGCAGTGCTCAGGGATATAGCAATCAGCCCCAGCATTTT	CASSAQGYSNQPQHF
.	TRBV30	TRBJ1-2	.	TGTGCCTGGGGAACAGGGCTTGGCGGTAAGGCCTTC	CAWGTGLGGKAF
.	TRBV5-1	TRBJ1-4	.	TGCGCCAGCAGCCCGAGGACAGCTTCTAATGAAAAACTGTTTTTT	CASSPRTASNEKLFF
.	TRBV18	TRBJ1-2	.	TGTGCCAGCTCACCGGGACAAAACTATGGCTACACCTTC	CASSPGQNYGYTF
.	TRBV5-1	TRBJ1-5	once	TGCGCCAGCAGCTTGGGCCAGAATCAGCCCCAGCATTTT	CASSLGQNQPQHF
TRBD2	TRBV18	TRBJ2-7	.	TGTGCCAGCTCCCCCGGGACTAGCGGGATGGGCGCCTACGAGCAGTACTTC	CASSPGTSGMGAYEQYF
.	TRBV5-1	TRBJ1-4	.	TGCGCCAGCAGCCAAGGGTGGGGAGGAGCCCGTGATGAAAAACTGTTTTTT	CASSQGWGGARDEKLFF
.	TRBV10-3	TRBJ2-5	.	TGTGCCATCAGTGAGTCGAGTAGGGGAGAGACCCAGTACTTC	CAISESSRGETQYF
.	TRBV30	TRBJ1-5	.	TGTGCCTGGAGTCTTCAGGGCGATCAGCCCCAGCATTTT	CAWSLQGDQPQHF
.	TRBV11-3	TRBJ2-2	.	TGTGCCAGCAGTTATCTCTCGGGGGTGGACACCGGGGAGCTGTTTTTT	CASSYLSGVDTGELFF
.	TRBV4-1	TRBJ2-6	.	TGCGCCAGCAGCCACCCAGTGGGGGGTGATAAGGCTGGGGCCAACGTCCTGACTTTC	CASSHPVGGDKAGANVLTF
.	TRBV7-3	TRBJ2-2	.	TGTGCCAGCAGCTTAGTAGGGTCCCCCGGGGAGCTGTTTTTT	CASSLVGSPGELFF
TRBD2	TRBV7-9	TRBJ2-7	.	TGTGCCAGCAGCTTCGCACTAGCGCGCCTCCCCTACGAGCAGTACTTC	CASSFALARLPYEQYF
TRBD1	TRBV6-1	TRBJ2-7	.	TGTGCCAGCAGGGGACCGGGACAGGGGTTCTACGAGCAGTACTTC	CASRGPGQGFYEQYF
.	TRBV5-5	TRBJ1-2	.	TGTGCCAGCAGCTTGGTTGACGAGATCGGCTACACCTTC	CASSLVDEIGYTF
TRBD1	TRBV5-5	TRBJ2-7	few	TGTGCCAGCAGCTTTACAGGGGGCTTTTCCCACGAGCAGTACTTC	CASSFTGGFSHEQYF
.	TRBV7-6	TRBJ2-3	.	TGTGCCAGCAGCTCCTCCCCGCGGGCAGACACAGATACGCAGTATTTT	CASSSSPRADTDTQYF
.	TRBV5-1	TRBJ2-5	.	TGCGCCAGCAGCTTGGGGGGGCCCGGGGAGACCCAGTACTTC	CASSLGGPGETQYF
.	TRBV5-1	TRBJ1-3	once	TGCGCCAGCAGCCCAGAGGGTTCGGGAAACACCATATATTTT	CASSPEGSGNTIYF
TRBD1	TRBV5-1	TRBJ2-5	.	TGCGCCAGCAGCGAGTTACCACAGGGGAACCAAGAGACCCAGTACTTC	CASSELPQGNQETQYF
.	TRBV4-1	TRBJ1-5	.	TGCGCCAGCAGCCAAGGAGCTATTCAGTCGGGACAGCCCCAGCATTTT	CASSQGAIQSGQPQHF
TRBD2	TRBV25-1	TRBJ2-1	.	TGTGCCAGCAGTAGGCGGGAGGGAAATGAGCAGTTCTTC	CASSRREGNEQFF
.	TRBV6-1	TRBJ1-4	.	TGTGCCAGCAGTGAAAGGGCCAGGGCCGGTGAAAAACTGTTTTTT	CASSERARAGEKLFF
.	TRBV5-4	TRBJ2-7	.	TGTGCCAGCAGCTCGGACAGCTTCCTTGTGAAGCAGTACTTC	CASSSDSFLVKQYF
.	TRBV7-9	TRBJ2-2	once	TGTGCCAGCCAACAGTACACCGGGGAGCTGTTTTTT	CASQQYTGELFF
.	TRBV13	TRBJ2-2	.	TGTGCCAGCAGCTTAGCGGGGGGCACATTGAGCACCGGGGAGCTGTTTTTT	CASSLAGGTLSTGELFF
.	TRBV5-1	TRBJ2-2	.	TGCGCCAGCAGCTTGACAGGGAAGAACACCGGGGAGCTGTTTTTT	CASSLTGKNTGELFF
.	TRBV5-1	TRBJ1-6	.	TGCGCCAGCAGCCACGGGACACGCAGTTCACCCCTCCACTTT	CASSHGTRSSPLHF
.	TRBV27	TRBJ1-2	.	TGTGCCAGCAGTTTATCGATTGAGGGGCAGAAGGATGGCTACACCTTC	CASSLSIEGQKDGYTF
.	TRBV9	TRBJ1-2	.	TGTGCCAGCAGCCCCAGACATGTGAGAGGCTACACCTTC	CASSPRHVRGYTF
.	TRBV27	TRBJ1-2	.	TGTGCCAGTTCTCGGAGCAACTATGGCTACACCTTC	CASSRSNYGYTF
.	TRBV12-5	TRBJ2-7	.	TGTGCTAGTGGGAGTGGGGAATCGCGCGAGCAGTACTTC	CASGSGESREQYF